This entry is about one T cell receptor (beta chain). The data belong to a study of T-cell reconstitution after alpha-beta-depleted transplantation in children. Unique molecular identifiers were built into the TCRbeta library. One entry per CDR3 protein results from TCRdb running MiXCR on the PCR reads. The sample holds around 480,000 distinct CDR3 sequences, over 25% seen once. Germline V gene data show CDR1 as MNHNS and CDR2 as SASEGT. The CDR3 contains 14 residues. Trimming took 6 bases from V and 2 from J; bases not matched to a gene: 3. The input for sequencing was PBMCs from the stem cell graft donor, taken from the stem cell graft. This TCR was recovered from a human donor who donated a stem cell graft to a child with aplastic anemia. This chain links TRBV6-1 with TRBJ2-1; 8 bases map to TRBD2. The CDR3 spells CASSRGGTYNEQFF. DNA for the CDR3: TGTGCCAGCAGCCGGGGGGGTACCTACAATGAGCAGTTCTTC.